The 24 T cell receptor beta chains reported below all come from one sample, sequenced in a study of T-cell reconstitution after alpha-beta-depleted transplantation in children. TCRbeta library preparation incorporated unique molecular identifiers. Each CDR3 protein is one row after TCRdb ran MiXCR on the PCR reads. This sample has approximately 200,000 distinct CDR3 sequences, with 6.3% found just once. The specimen was PBMCs, collected before TCRalphabeta/CD19-depleted stem cell transplant. The receptors stem from a girl younger than two with combined immunodeficiency, due to receive a stem cell transplant.

The rearrangement links TRBV3-1 to TRBJ2-3; TRBD2 matches 10 bases. The V gene's germline CDR1 is LGHDT and CDR2 YNNKEL (reference sequence). V trimming: 5 bases; J trimming: 2 bases; junction bases outside the gene matches: 4. The CDR3 length is 15 residues. The CDR3 loop reads CASSKLAGVTDTQYF. In DNA, the CDR3 is TGTGCCAGCAGCAAGCTAGCGGGAGTCACAGATACGCAGTATTTT.

This clonotype showed up many times. The chain couples TRBV12-3 or TRBV12-4 to TRBJ2-7; 8 positions match TRBD2. This CDR3 spans 13 amino acids. With 4 bases clipped from V and 4 bases from J, the junction kept 3 bases outside the gene matches. The CDR3 DNA is TGTGCCAGCAGTTACGGGACTAGGTACGAGCAGTACTTC. It encodes CASSYGTRYEQYF.

This clonotype was recorded at least ten times. This chain links TRBV4-3 with TRBJ2-1, with 9 positions matching TRBD2. J gave up 6 bases and V 0 bases, and 3 bases lay outside the gene matches. The V gene's germline CDR1 is LGHNA and CDR2 YSLEER. This CDR3 is built from 15 residues. Here the CDR3 DNA reads TGCGCCAGCAGCCAAGAGCGGGGGGGCCCCAATGAGCAGTTCTTC. This codes for CASSQERGGPNEQFF.

This clonotype was counted many times. The chain couples TRBV12-3 or TRBV12-4 to TRBJ2-1, with a weak D call TRBD1 (5 bases). The CDR3 is 13 residues long. Trimming removed 5 bases at V and 9 bases at J, with 14 bases between. CDR3 bases: TGTGCCAGCAGTATCAAAAGAAGGGGTGAGCAGTTCTTC. Protein: CASSIKRRGEQFF.

The V call is TRBV10-3, the J call TRBJ2-6, with D perhaps matching TRBD2 (6 bases). This CDR3 spans 18 amino acids. Germline V lookup: CDR1 ENHRY, CDR2 SYGVKD. Trimming took 4 bases from V and 0 from J, leaving 16 bases between them. The CDR3 nucleotides are TGTGCCATCAGTGGAAGTGGGGGGAGCTTCTCTGGGGCCAACGTCCTGACTTTC. This encodes CAISGSGGSFSGANVLTF.

This clonotype was counted many times. This sequence joins TRBV18 and TRBJ1-2; 8 nucleotides agree with TRBD1. Trimming removed 2 bases from V and 7 bases from J; junction bases left unmatched: 9. In germline, CDR1 is KGHSH, CDR2 LQKENI. The CDR3 loop spans 15 amino acids. The CDR3 loop is CASSPSGTGEFGYTF. In DNA, the CDR3 is TGTGCCAGCTCACCAAGCGGGACAGGTGAATTTGGCTACACCTTC.

This chain joins TRBV29-1 and TRBJ1-2, with a possible D match to TRBD1 (6 bases). Germline CDR1 is SQVTM and CDR2 is ANQGSEA. Trimming pared 0 bases from V and 4 bases from J, leaving 12 bases between. The CDR3 runs to 14 residues. The CDR3 region has the DNA TGCAGCGTTGAAGAACAGGAAGGGGGCTATGGCTACACCTTC. Its protein is CSVEEQEGGYGYTF. Complete variable domain (other parts from reference TRBV29-1 and TRBJ1-2): SAVISQKPSRDICQRGTSLTIQCQVDSQVTMMFWYRQQPGQSLTLIATANQGSEATYESGFVIDKFPISRPNLTFSTLTVSNMSPEDSSIYLCSVEEQEGGYGYTFGSGTRLTVV.

This clonotype came up many times. The chain has TRBV28 and TRBJ2-3; 9 bases agree with TRBD2. Trimming took 8 bases from V and 2 from J; bases not matched to a gene: 29. Germline V gene data show CDR1 as MDHEN and CDR2 as SYDVKM. This CDR3 region has 22 residues. This CDR3 reads CASSNPSPRTSVMYSLTDTQYF. The DNA of the CDR3 is TGTGCCAGCTCGAACCCCTCGCCGAGGACTAGCGTTATGTATTCCCTCACAGATACGCAGTATTTT.

This clonotype was observed many times. V is TRBV4-1 and J is TRBJ2-5; 7 nucleotides agree with TRBD2. Germline values: CDR1 MGHRA, CDR2 YSYEKL. The CDR3 is 15 amino acids. J gave up 0 bases and V 3 bases, and 4 bases lay outside the gene matches. The CDR3 is CASSHREVNQETQYF. CDR3 DNA: TGCGCCAGCAGCCACCGGGAGGTCAACCAAGAGACCCAGTACTTC.

Ten or more counts support this clonotype. The chain has TRBV18 and TRBJ2-3; 7 bases agree with TRBD1. The length of the CDR3 is 18 residues. The junction had 17 bases not matched to a gene; V was cut back by 2 bases and J by 6 bases. Germline V gene lookup returns CDR1 KGHSH and CDR2 LQKENI. CDR3 residues: CASSPRRTGLKPIDTQYF. The CDR3, as DNA: TGTGCCAGCTCACCAAGGAGGACAGGTTTGAAGCCTATTGATACGCAGTATTTT.

This clonotype was counted many times. The rearrangement uses TRBV5-1 and TRBJ2-1, with 11 positions matching TRBD2. With 7 bases clipped from V and 6 bases from J, the junction kept 9 bases outside the gene matches. The CDR3 spans 15 residues. Looked up from germline, CDR1 is SGHRS and CDR2 is YFSETQ. CDR3 in DNA: TGCGCCAGCTCCACCGGGACTAGCGGCTCCAATGAGCAGTTCTTC. Its protein is CASSTGTSGSNEQFF.

At least ten counts were recorded for this clonotype. The V call is TRBV4-1, the J call TRBJ2-1; the D gene is possibly TRBD2 (5 bases). This CDR3 has 13 amino acids. With 4 bases removed from V and 7 bases from J, the gap between germline ends came to 11 bases. Germline values: CDR1 MGHRA, CDR2 YSYEKL. The CDR3 spells CASSRGPGNEQFF. In nucleotides, the CDR3 is TGCGCCAGCAGCCGCGGTCCGGGGAATGAGCAGTTCTTC.

This clonotype was recorded at least ten times. The chain couples TRBV6-5 to TRBJ2-5; D not resolved. The ends were cut back, 2 bases at V and 5 bases at J, with 15 bases in the middle. Germline loops: CDR1 MNHEY, CDR2 SVGAGI. The CDR3 has 15 residues. CDR3 in amino acids: CASSYESVPGETQYF. The CDR3, as DNA: TGTGCCAGCAGTTACGAGTCGGTGCCCGGGGAGACCCAGTACTTC.

This clonotype came up many times. This chain connects TRBV2 to TRBJ1-2; 8 bases match TRBD1. CDR3 length: 13 amino acids. Per the germline V gene, CDR1 is SNHLY and CDR2 is FYNNEI. V lost 8 bases and J lost 4; bases outside the gene matches: 6. This CDR3 reads CASHRDRSYGYTF. The CDR3 region has the DNA TGTGCCAGCCACCGGGACAGGTCCTATGGCTACACCTTC.

In this sample, this clonotype turned up many times. In nucleotides, the CDR3 is TGTGCCAGCAGTTTAGGGGGCAGGGCGGAGCCCCAGCATTTT. Translated, it gives CASSLGGRAEPQHF. V usage is TRBV12-3 or TRBV12-4 and J usage is TRBJ1-5; tentative D call: TRBD1 (5 bases). The CDR3 runs 14 residues. V lost 1 base and J 8 bases, leaving 12 bases between the germline ends.

There are many counts of this clonotype. The chain employs TRBV7-3 and TRBJ2-3; 10 bases are a match to TRBD2. CDR1 is SGHTA and CDR2 is FQGTGA in the germline V gene. CDR3 size: 16 residues. With V trimmed by 4 bases and J by 0 bases, 4 bases remained unmatched. CDR3 residues: CASSSTSGTSTDTQYF. The CDR3 DNA reads as TGTGCCAGCAGCTCAACTAGCGGGACTAGCACAGATACGCAGTATTTT. The whole variable domain, remainder taken from reference TRBV7-3 and TRBJ2-3, is GAGVSQTPSNKVTEKGKYVELRCDPISGHTALYWYRQSLGQGPEFLIYFQGTGAADDSGLPNDRFFAVRPEGSVSTLKIQRTERGDSAVYLCASSSTSGTSTDTQYFGPGTRLTVL.

This clonotype was counted ten times or more. The J gene is TRBJ2-4, the V gene TRBV20-1; D gene ambiguous. The CDR3 spans 14 residues. Deletions cut 5 bases from V and 0 bases from J, with 11 bases between. Germline V gene lookup returns CDR1 DFQATT and CDR2 SNEGSKA (reference sequence). The CDR3 spells CSAVDSLAKNIQYF. The CDR3 nucleotides are TGCAGTGCTGTGGATTCCCTAGCCAAAAACATTCAGTACTTC.

In its sample, this clonotype was seen many times. V usage is TRBV28 and J usage is TRBJ1-5; tentatively, D is TRBD1 (5 bases). V was pared by 6 bases and J by 3 bases, with 12 bases between. The CDR3 loop spans 14 amino acids. Looked up from germline, CDR1 is MDHEN and CDR2 is SYDVKM. The CDR3 reads CASSWDGDNQPQHF. DNA of the CDR3: TGTGCCAGCAGCTGGGACGGCGACAATCAGCCCCAGCATTTT.

This clonotype was counted many times. V gene TRBV20-1 combines with J gene TRBJ2-5; D remains ambiguous. The CDR3 runs 14 residues. The germline V gene has CDR1 DFQATT and CDR2 SNEGSKA (reference sequence). The V end lost 0 bases, the J end lost 2 bases, and 10 bases lay between the germline ends. The CDR3 here is CSARDENRQETQYF. The CDR3 DNA is TGCAGTGCTAGAGATGAGAACAGACAAGAGACCCAGTACTTC.

This clonotype was seen repeatedly, ten times or more. The chain couples TRBV28 to TRBJ2-7; 14 bases line up with TRBD2. The trim removed 9 bases at V and 5 bases at J, leaving 9 bases unmatched. CDR3 length: 15 residues. Looked up from germline, CDR1 is MDHEN and CDR2 is SYDVKM. This CDR3 reads CASDGTSGSWDEQYF. The CDR3 nucleotides read TGTGCCAGTGACGGGACTAGCGGGAGCTGGGACGAGCAGTACTTC.

This clonotype has just a few counts. The V call is TRBV20-1, the J call TRBJ1-5; D call uncertain. This CDR3 region has 15 residues. The germline V gene has CDR1 DFQATT and CDR2 SNEGSKA (reference sequence). Between the trimmed V and J ends, which lost 5 bases and 3 bases, there was a span of 17 bases. CDR3 DNA sequence: TGCAGTGCTTCCGGCCGCCCGAATATCAATCAGCCCCAGCATTTT. Translating it yields CSASGRPNINQPQHF.

In this sample, this clonotype turned up many times. The J gene is TRBJ1-1, the V gene TRBV7-9, with 9 bases that match TRBD1. V gave up 6 bases and J gave up 6 bases; unmatched junction bases: 5. CDR3 length: 13 residues. Germline V gene sequence: CDR1 SEHNR, CDR2 FQNEAQ (reference sequence). The CDR3 sequence: CASSLQGAPEAFF. CDR3 DNA: TGTGCCAGCAGTTTACAGGGGGCCCCTGAAGCTTTCTTT.

This clonotype was seen many times. This sequence joins TRBV11-2 and TRBJ2-1; D is uncertain. The CDR3 length is 12 residues. Trimming took off 4 bases at V and 2 bases at J, with 3 bases between the two ends. In germline, CDR1 is SGHAT, CDR2 FQNNGV. CDR3 DNA sequence: TGTGCCAGCAGCTCGACCTACAATGAGCAGTTCTTC. This translates into CASSSTYNEQFF. Complete variable domain (other parts from reference TRBV11-2 and TRBJ2-1): EAGVAQSPRYKIIEKRQSVAFWCNPISGHATLYWYQQILGQGPKLLIQFQNNGVVDDSQLPKDRFSAERLKGVDSTLKIQPAKLEDSAVYLCASSSTYNEQFFGPGTRLTVL.

This clonotype has ten or more counts. The gene calls are TRBV20-1 and TRBJ2-1, with 8 nucleotides matching TRBD2. Germline loops: CDR1 DFQATT, CDR2 SNEGSKA (reference sequence). The CDR3 totals 13 residues. CDR3 coding DNA: TGCAGCTTGAGCGGGAGCTCCTACAATGAGCAGTTCTTC. This gives the protein CSLSGSSYNEQFF.